This T cell receptor beta chain is drawn from a study of T-cell memory formation after mild COVID-19. Whole-study context: Clusters of TCRs were largely donor specific. Study-wide findings and caveats: Second-wave clones that peaked on day 37 lacked confirmed SARS-CoV-2 specificity. Pre-infection memory harbored some responding clones, suggesting cross-reactive memory joined. Among CD4+ contracting clones, most were CM and EM, and CD8+ ones EMRA.

In regard to this clonotype: Antigen unknown.

TCRdb used MiXCR to reprocess the 5' RACE reads, holding one entry per CDR3 protein. The sample carries around 200,000 distinct CDR3 sequences, 27% recorded once. Trimming took 1 base from V and 0 from J, leaving 3 bases between them. The CDR3 contains 12 residues. The germline CDR1 and CDR2 sequences are DFQATT and SNEGSKA (reference sequence). This TCR was sampled from an adult woman who had mild COVID-19 (a few samples of this study predate the infection). Cell type and time point are not known. The sequenced material came from PBMCs or a T cell subset sorted from them (not recorded which). The V and J genes are TRBV20-1 and TRBJ1-1; D is ambiguous. Here the CDR3 reads CSARAVNTEAFF. The CDR3, as DNA: TGCAGTGCTAGAGCCGTGAACACTGAAGCTTTCTTT.